Presented here are 24 T cell receptor beta chains from one specimen sequenced in a study of cytomegalovirus exposure and HLA in healthy donors. Using immunoSEQ multiplex PCR, the repertoire was profiled, and TCRdb retains in-frame clones only, with some absent. The data contain about 110,000 clones, around 89% of them singletons. The specimen was PBMCs. The receptors originated from a woman aged 25 to 39 in good health and CMV-seropositive.

The chain recombines TRBV11-2 with TRBJ2-2; 8 nucleotides align to TRBD2. J lost 7 bases, V lost 4 bases, and 8 bases had no gene match. CDR3 length equals 15 residues. Per the germline V gene, CDR1 is SGHAT and CDR2 is FQNNGV. This CDR3 reads CASSYTGGPHGELFF. DNA for the CDR3: TGTGCCAGCAGCTACACGGGGGGGCCGCACGGGGAGCTGTTTTTT.

The chain couples TRBV6-5 to TRBJ2-1, with D possibly TRBD2 on 6 matching bases. From germline, CDR1 is MNHEY and CDR2 SVGAGI. Trimming left V 3 bases short and J 2 bases short, with 11 bases between. This CDR3 region has 15 residues. The CDR3 sequence is CASSYPGGTYNEQFF. In DNA form, the CDR3 reads TGTGCCAGCAGTTATCCCGGGGGAACCTACAATGAGCAGTTCTTC.

V gene TRBV6-5 combines with J gene TRBJ1-4; TRBD1 agrees at 7 bases. The CDR3 contains 14 residues. Trimming cost V 6 bases and J 3 bases; bases outside gene matches: 4. Germline V gives CDR1 MNHEY, CDR2 SVGAGI. The CDR3 DNA is TGTGCCAGCAGAACACAGGGGCCTAATGAAAAACTGTTTTTT. Translated, it gives CASRTQGPNEKLFF.

V and J are TRBV11-1 and TRBJ2-1; 11 nucleotides align to TRBD2. CDR3 size: 16 residues. Germline-derived CDR1 and CDR2 are SGHAT and FQDESV (reference sequence). Trimming cost V 5 bases and J 3 bases; bases outside gene matches: 6. CDR3 sequence: CASSIRTSGFYNEQFF. CDR3 sequence (DNA): TGTGCCAGCAGCATACGGACTAGCGGGTTCTACAATGAGCAGTTCTTC.

This clone was picked up one time. The chain couples TRBV4-1 to TRBJ2-1, with D hard to call. Germline CDR1 MGHRA, CDR2 YSYEKL. This CDR3 is built from 16 residues. Trimming took 3 bases from V and 0 from J, leaving 12 bases between them. CDR3 DNA sequence: TGCGCCAGCAGCCACAGACACCCGAGCTCCTACAATGAGCAGTTCTTC. This gives the protein CASSHRHPSSYNEQFF.

This clone was seen only a few times. V usage is TRBV7-9 and J usage is TRBJ1-2; maybe TRBD1 (6 bases). CDR3 length equals 12 residues. Germline CDR1 is SEHNR and CDR2 is FQNEAQ (reference sequence). V lost 8 bases, J lost 7 bases, and 14 bases lay in between. Written as DNA, the CDR3 is TGTGCCAGCGGTACAGGGACCGGTGGCTACACCTTC. Translation gives CASGTGTGGYTF.

The V call is TRBV27, the J call TRBJ2-7; TRBD1 aligns across 11 bases. V was clipped by 6 bases and J by 4 bases; unmatched bases: 8. The CDR3 has 15 residues. The germline CDR1 and CDR2 sequences are MNHEY and SMNVEV (reference sequence). The CDR3 sequence: CASRHSGTGGYEQYF. In nucleotides, the CDR3 is TGTGCCAGCAGACATTCAGGGACAGGGGGTTACGAGCAGTACTTC.

The genes are TRBV11-2 and TRBJ1-4; D unclear. The CDR3 sequence is 15 residues long. Germline CDR1 SGHAT, CDR2 FQNNGV. V lost 3 bases and J 5 bases, leaving 13 bases between the germline ends. The DNA for the CDR3 is TGTGCCAGCAGCTTTCTGCCTGGCGGCAATGAAAAACTGTTTTTT. Amino acids: CASSFLPGGNEKLFF.

This clone was found a few times. The chain is built from TRBV2 and TRBJ1-3; D gene unclear. Between the trimmed V and J ends, which lost 1 base and 4 bases, there was a span of 8 bases. This CDR3 contains 14 residues. Per germline, CDR1 SNHLY and CDR2 FYNNEI. CDR3 DNA sequence: TGTGCCAGCAGTGAAGAGCATTCCGGAAACACCATATATTTT. Translation gives CASSEEHSGNTIYF.

The rearrangement joins TRBV11-3 to TRBJ2-1, with 8 positions matching TRBD2. The length of the CDR3 is 14 residues. Trimming removed 5 bases from V and 7 bases from J; junction bases left unmatched: 7. Germline CDR1 reads SGHNT; CDR2 reads YENEEA. CDR3 coding DNA: TGTGCCAGCAGCAAGACTAGCGTGAGTAATGAGCAGTTCTTC. This encodes CASSKTSVSNEQFF.

The chain employs TRBV13 and TRBJ2-1; 9 bases are a match to TRBD2. J lost 10 bases, V lost 2 bases, and 6 bases had no gene match. Germline V lookup: CDR1 PRHDT, CDR2 FYEKMQ (reference sequence). There are 14 residues in the CDR3. For the CDR3, the DNA is TGTGCCAGCAGCTTACGCGGGGGGGCGTGGGAGCAGTTCTTC. Protein sequence: CASSLRGGAWEQFF.

The chain recombines TRBV7-8 with TRBJ2-1; 8 bases align to TRBD2. The CDR3 has 16 residues. Per germline, CDR1 SGHVS and CDR2 FQNEAQ. Trimming removed 7 bases from V and 2 bases from J; junction bases left unmatched: 10. CDR3 in DNA: TGTGCCAGCACGTTAGCGGGGACTAGTCCCTACAATGAGCAGTTCTTC. This sequence encodes CASTLAGTSPYNEQFF.

This chain joins TRBV6-6 and TRBJ2-5; 8 nucleotides agree with TRBD2. CDR3 length equals 14 residues. The germline V gene encodes CDR1 MNHNY and CDR2 SVGAGI (reference sequence). V lost 2 bases to trimming and J lost 4 bases; unmatched junction nucleotides: 3. The CDR3 loop reads CASSYPSGRETQYF. CDR3 sequence (DNA): TGTGCCAGCAGTTACCCCAGCGGGAGAGAGACCCAGTACTTC.

This rearrangement joins TRBV11-3 to TRBJ2-2, with D unresolved. V lost 5 bases and J 5 bases, leaving 9 bases between the germline ends. The CDR3 contains 13 residues. The V gene's germline CDR1 is SGHNT and CDR2 YENEEA. The CDR3 sequence is CASSPTGTGELFF. The CDR3 DNA follows: TGTGCCAGCAGCCCGACCGGGACCGGGGAGCTGTTTTTT.

The chain couples TRBV10-1 to TRBJ2-3; maybe TRBD2 (6 bases). Trimming cost V 0 bases and J 3 bases, with 10 bases left between them. Per germline, CDR1 WNHNN and CDR2 SYGVQD (reference sequence). The CDR3 consists of 15 residues. CDR3 in amino acids: CASSESSSATDTQYF. In nucleotides, the CDR3 is TGCGCCAGCAGTGAGTCGTCTAGCGCGACAGATACGCAGTATTTT.

The V gene is TRBV2, the J gene TRBJ1-2, with 10 bases fitting TRBD1. The V gene end was trimmed by 5 bases and the J gene end by 4 bases; junction bases not matched to a gene: 4. CDR3 size: 14 residues. The germline V gene encodes CDR1 SNHLY and CDR2 FYNNEI. CDR3 in amino acids: CASSRDRGFYGYTF. For the CDR3, the DNA is TGTGCCAGCAGTCGGGACAGGGGATTCTATGGCTACACCTTC. Together with reference TRBV2 and TRBJ1-2, the CDR3 gives the full variable domain: EPEVTQTPSHQVTQMGQEVILRCVPISNHLYFYWYRQILGQKVEFLVSFYNNEISEKSEIFDDQFSVERPDGSNFTLKIRSTKLEDSAMYFCASSRDRGFYGYTFGSGTRLTVV.

This clone was detected a few times. CDR3 in amino acids: CASSDANTGELFF. The CDR3 DNA follows: TGCGCCAGCAGTGACGCGAACACCGGGGAGCTGTTTTTT. The chain uses TRBV10-1 and TRBJ2-2, with D unresolved. The CDR3 is made up of 13 amino acids. The germline V gene encodes CDR1 WNHNN and CDR2 SYGVQD (reference sequence). Trimming took off 3 bases at V and 0 bases at J, with 2 bases between the two ends.

The rearrangement uses TRBV2 and TRBJ1-5, with D unclear. The CDR3 has 16 residues. The V gene lost 1 base and the J gene lost 0 bases, with 10 bases spanning the gap. The germline gives CDR1 SNHLY, CDR2 FYNNEI. The CDR3 DNA reads as TGTGCCAGCAGTGAAGTCTCTTCGGGTAGCAATCAGCCCCAGCATTTT. It is translated as CASSEVSSGSNQPQHF.

The genes are TRBV10-3 and TRBJ2-1; 10 nucleotides align to TRBD2. The V segment lost 5 bases and the J segment 5 bases; nucleotides outside the gene matches: 6. Germline CDR1 ENHRY, CDR2 SYGVKD. The length of the CDR3 is 15 residues. CDR3 sequence reads: CAISHPSGGHNEQFF. In DNA, the CDR3 is TGTGCCATCAGTCATCCTAGCGGGGGCCACAATGAGCAGTTCTTC.

V gene TRBV19 combines with J gene TRBJ1-1, with D perhaps TRBD1 (6 bases). The CDR3 length is 19 residues. The V gene's germline CDR1 is LNHDA and CDR2 SQIVND (reference sequence). V gave up 7 bases and J gave up 3 bases, with 30 bases separating them. As DNA, the CDR3 is TGTGCCAGTACCTTAAGGGGGGGACCGGGACTCTCGAGGGACACTGAAGCTTTCTTT. It specifies CASTLRGGPGLSRDTEAFF.

This chain joins TRBV2 and TRBJ2-7; D is uncertain. The germline gives CDR1 SNHLY, CDR2 FYNNEI. Trimming pared 6 bases from V and 2 bases from J, leaving 8 bases between. The CDR3 sequence is 12 residues long. The CDR3 DNA reads as TGTGCCAGCAGAGGAGCAGCCTACGAGCAGTACTTC. Translated: CASRGAAYEQYF.

J is TRBJ1-1 and V is TRBV19; D ambiguous. Germline values: CDR1 LNHDA, CDR2 SQIVND (reference sequence). The CDR3 covers 13 residues. The V gene lost 4 bases and the J gene lost 1 base, with 7 bases spanning the gap. CDR3 DNA sequence: TGTGCCAGTAGTAGAACAGCGAACACTGAAGCTTTCTTT. Residues: CASSRTANTEAFF. Together with reference TRBV19 and TRBJ1-1, the CDR3 gives the full variable domain: DGGITQSPKYLFRKEGQNVTLSCEQNLNHDAMYWYRQDPGQGLRLIYYSQIVNDFQKGDIAEGYSVSREKKESFPLTVTSAQKNPTAFYLCASSRTANTEAFFGQGTRLTVV.

The chain joins TRBV20-1 to TRBJ2-5; D uncertain. Germline CDR1 reads DFQATT; CDR2 reads SNEGSKA (reference sequence). This CDR3 spans 11 amino acids. V was pared by 6 bases and J by 2 bases, with 7 bases between. The CDR3 DNA reads TGCAGTGCCGACAATCAAGAGACCCAGTACTTC. Protein: CSADNQETQYF.

Only one count was recorded for this clone. The chain combines TRBV4-2 with TRBJ1-4; D is possibly TRBD1 (5 bases). V was shortened by 0 bases and J by 5 bases, with 13 bases between the two germline ends. The CDR3 has 16 amino acids. Germline-derived CDR1 and CDR2 are LGHNA and YNFKEQ. The CDR3 DNA is TGTGCCAGCAGCCAAGAGTCAGGGATTTGGAATGAAAAACTGTTTTTT. Translated: CASSQESGIWNEKLFF.